A single sample gave rise to the 3 T cell receptor beta chains below, sequenced in a study of T cells in women clearing cervical HPV infection. The repertoire was sequenced with immunoSEQ multiplex PCR; TCRdb's copy has only in-frame clones and lacks some. The record lists tens of thousands of clones, of which the ten most abundant hold more than 0.8%. Source material: blood buffy coat. The receptors were sampled from a woman aged 18-70 years with a cervical HPV16 infection that either progressed to CIN3+ or cleared (not recorded which).

Remarks on this clone: Coverage ceases 3 residues before the CDR3 finishes, and the germline J gene fills in the end. The V gene is TRBV28, the J gene TRBJ1-6, with a weak D call TRBD1 (6 bases). Trimming shortened V by 3 bases and J by 0 bases, and 12 bases separated the two germline ends. CDR3 length: 17 residues. Looked up from germline, CDR1 is MDHEN and CDR2 is SYDVKM. The CDR3 sequence: CASSFNRGSSYNSPLHF. The sequenced part of the CDR3 DNA is TGTGCCAGCAGTTTCAATAGGGGGAGCTCCTATAATTCACCC. Drawing the rest from reference TRBV28 and TRBJ1-6, the complete variable domain is DVKVTQSSRYLVKRTGEKVFLECVQDMDHENMFWYRQDPGLGLRLIYFSYDVKMKEKGDIPEGYSVSREKKERFSLILESASTNQTSMYLCASSFNRGSSYNSPLHFGNGTRLTVT.

In terms of frequency, this clone is medium-sized. The CDR3 loop is CASSGPPLRGKETQYF. The sequenced part of the CDR3 DNA is TGTGCCAGCAGTGGCCCGCCTTTGCGGGGGAAAGAGACC. V is TRBV6-1 and J is TRBJ2-5; 7 nucleotides match TRBD2. The CDR3 goes on 3 residues after the read ends, and that part is filled in from the germline J gene. V dropped 4 bases and J dropped 3; count of bases not matched to a gene: 11. Germline CDR1 is MNHNS and CDR2 is SASEGT. The CDR3 consists of 16 residues.

Regarding this clone: The read ends 3 residues before the CDR3 terminus; that terminus is restored from the germline J gene. The rearrangement joins TRBV11-2 to TRBJ2-2, with D possibly TRBD2 on 5 matching bases. The CDR3 has 15 residues. Trimming shortened V by 4 bases and J by 2 bases, and 11 bases separated the two germline ends. The germline V gene encodes CDR1 SGHAT and CDR2 FQNNGV. The sequenced CDR3 bases are TGTGCCAGCAGCTCCGTCCGGGGAAACACCGGGGAG. This codes for CASSSVRGNTGE. The whole CDR3 is CASSSVRGNTGELFF. The full variable domain, with the rest looked up from reference TRBV11-2 and TRBJ2-2, is EAGVAQSPRYKIIEKRQSVAFWCNPISGHATLYWYQQILGQGPKLLIQFQNNGVVDDSQLPKDRFSAERLKGVDSTLKIQPAKLEDSAVYLCASSSVRGNTGELFFGEGSRLTVL.